Described below is a single T cell receptor (beta chain) sequence and its context. Per germline, CDR1 SGHTA and CDR2 FQGNSA. This CDR3 is 16 amino acids long. These data belong to a study of blood T cells in healthy people across ages. Looking at the study overall: The capture of about one barcoded beta molecule per two T cells was achieved by template switching.

Using a J-beta primer mix together with a sample-barcoded 5' primer, a second PCR was run for roughly 6 to 12 cycles. Tags on each cDNA molecule came from a template-switch adaptor with 12 random nucleotides. One entry per CDR3 protein, called by TCRdb with MiXCR from the 5' RACE reads. The sample records some 320,000 distinct CDR3 sequences, 25% to 30% being singletons. This receptor was identified in a woman in her 70s in good health. Sequenced: blood. This chain connects TRBV7-2 to TRBJ2-5, with 10 nucleotides matching TRBD2. TRBJ2-1 matches the DNA end more closely, so the J call is doubtful. CDR3 coding DNA: TGTGCCAGCAGCTTAAGGCCGTCTACTAGCGGGGAGGGGCAGTTCTTC. Translation: CASSLRPSTSGEGQFF.